This TCR beta chain comes out of a study of T cells in narcolepsy. Study-level information: Enrolled donors included narcolepsy type 1 or type 2 patients and healthy controls. The study, taken as a whole, reports: Autoreactive clonotypes reportedly recurred in blood of same and different patients, not controls. No autoreactive T cell clone sequences appeared in some memory CD4+ repertoires. Comparing one patient's CSF and blood CD4+ clonotypes highlighted HCRT- and TRIB2-specific autoreactive clonotypes.

A note on this clone: The antigen is unknown.

The method was immunoSEQ multiplex PCR; TCRdb's version includes in-frame clones alone and lacks a portion of them. Among tens of thousands of clones listed, around 80% were seen once. Germline-derived CDR1 and CDR2 are SGHNT and YYREEE (reference sequence). The V and J ends lost 4 bases and 1 base respectively, with 15 bases between them. This CDR3 region has 15 residues. V usage is TRBV5-4 and J usage is TRBJ2-7; possible D gene TRBD2, 6 bases. Source material: CD45RA- memory CD4+ T cells from PBMCs. This TCR derives from a human donor with narcolepsy. The CDR3 bases are TGTGCCAGCAGCCCTAGCCCAGGGAGGTCCTACGAGCAGTACTTC. Translating gives CASSPSPGRSYEQYF.